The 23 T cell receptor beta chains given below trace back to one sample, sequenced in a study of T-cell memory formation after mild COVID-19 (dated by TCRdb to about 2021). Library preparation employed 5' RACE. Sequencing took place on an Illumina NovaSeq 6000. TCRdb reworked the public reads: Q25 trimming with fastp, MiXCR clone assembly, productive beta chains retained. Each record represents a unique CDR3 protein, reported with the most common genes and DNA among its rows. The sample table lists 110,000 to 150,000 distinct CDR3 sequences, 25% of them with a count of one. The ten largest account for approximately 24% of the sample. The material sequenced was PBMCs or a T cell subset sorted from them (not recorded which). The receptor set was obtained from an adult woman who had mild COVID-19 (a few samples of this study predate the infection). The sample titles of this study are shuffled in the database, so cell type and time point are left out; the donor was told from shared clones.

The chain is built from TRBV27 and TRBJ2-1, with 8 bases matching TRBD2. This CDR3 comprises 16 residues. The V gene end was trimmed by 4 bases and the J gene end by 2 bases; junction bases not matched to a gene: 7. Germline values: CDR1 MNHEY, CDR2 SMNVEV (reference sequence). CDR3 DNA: TGTGCCAGCAGTTCCCGGACTAGCAGCACCTACAATGAGCAGTTCTTC. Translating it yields CASSSRTSSTYNEQFF.

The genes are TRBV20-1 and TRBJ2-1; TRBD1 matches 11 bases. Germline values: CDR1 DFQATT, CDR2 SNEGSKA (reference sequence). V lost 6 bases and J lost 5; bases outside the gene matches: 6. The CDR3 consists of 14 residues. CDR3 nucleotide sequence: TGCAGTGCCGGACAGGGGGCCGTTGACAATGAGCAGTTCTTC. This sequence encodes CSAGQGAVDNEQFF.

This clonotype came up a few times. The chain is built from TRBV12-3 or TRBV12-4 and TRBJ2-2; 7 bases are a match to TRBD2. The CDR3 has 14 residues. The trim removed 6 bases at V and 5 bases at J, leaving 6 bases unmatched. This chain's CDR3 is CASRLAMGTGELFF. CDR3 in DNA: TGTGCCAGCAGACTAGCGATGGGAACCGGGGAGCTGTTTTTT.

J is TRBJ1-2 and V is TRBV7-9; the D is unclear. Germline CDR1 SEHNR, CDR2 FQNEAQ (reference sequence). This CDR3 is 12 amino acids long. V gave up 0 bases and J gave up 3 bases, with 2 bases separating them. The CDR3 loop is CASSLADYGYTF. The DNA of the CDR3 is TGTGCCAGCAGCTTAGCCGACTATGGCTACACCTTC.

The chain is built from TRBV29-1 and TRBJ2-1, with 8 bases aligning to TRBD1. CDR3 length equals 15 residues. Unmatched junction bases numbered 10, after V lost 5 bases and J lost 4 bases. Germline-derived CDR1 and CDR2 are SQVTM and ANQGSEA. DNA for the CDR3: TGCAGCGTTCCAGGGGGCGCGGGGCGTTACAATGAGCAGTTCTTC. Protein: CSVPGGAGRYNEQFF.

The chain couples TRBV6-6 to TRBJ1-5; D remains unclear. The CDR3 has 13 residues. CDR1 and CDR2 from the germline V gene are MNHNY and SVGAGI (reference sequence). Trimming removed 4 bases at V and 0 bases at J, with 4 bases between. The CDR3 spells CASSSYSNQPQHF. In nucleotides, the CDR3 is TGTGCCAGCAGTTCTTATAGCAATCAGCCCCAGCATTTT.

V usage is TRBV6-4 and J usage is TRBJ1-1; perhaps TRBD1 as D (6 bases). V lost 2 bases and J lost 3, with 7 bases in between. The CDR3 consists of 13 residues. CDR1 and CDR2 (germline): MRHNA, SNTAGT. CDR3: CASSDQGHTEAFF. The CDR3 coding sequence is TGTGCCAGCAGTGACCAGGGGCACACTGAAGCTTTCTTT.

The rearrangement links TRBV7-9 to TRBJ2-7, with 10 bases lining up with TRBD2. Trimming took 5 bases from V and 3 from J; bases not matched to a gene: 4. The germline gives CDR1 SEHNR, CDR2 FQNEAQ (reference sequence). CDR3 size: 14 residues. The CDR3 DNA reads TGTGCCAGCAGCACGGGACTAGCGAGCTACGAGCAGTACTTC. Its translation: CASSTGLASYEQYF.

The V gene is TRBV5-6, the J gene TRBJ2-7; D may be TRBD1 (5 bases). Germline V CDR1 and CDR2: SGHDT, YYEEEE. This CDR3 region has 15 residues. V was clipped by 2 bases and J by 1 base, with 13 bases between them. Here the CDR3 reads CASSFTQGTSYEQYF. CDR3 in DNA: TGTGCCAGCAGCTTTACTCAGGGAACATCCTACGAGCAGTACTTC.

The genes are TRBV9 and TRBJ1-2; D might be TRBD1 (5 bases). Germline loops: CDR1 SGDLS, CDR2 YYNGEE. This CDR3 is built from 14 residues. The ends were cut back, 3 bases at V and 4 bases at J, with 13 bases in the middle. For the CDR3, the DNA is TGTGCCAGCAGCGGTGAGGGGACGGGCTATGGCTACACCTTC. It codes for CASSGEGTGYGYTF.

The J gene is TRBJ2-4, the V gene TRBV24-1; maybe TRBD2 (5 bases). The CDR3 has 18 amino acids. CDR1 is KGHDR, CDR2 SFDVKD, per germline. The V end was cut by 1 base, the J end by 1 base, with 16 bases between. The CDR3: CATSDFPGDITAKNIQYF. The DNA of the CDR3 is TGTGCCACCAGTGATTTTCCCGGGGATATAACGGCCAAAAACATTCAGTACTTC.

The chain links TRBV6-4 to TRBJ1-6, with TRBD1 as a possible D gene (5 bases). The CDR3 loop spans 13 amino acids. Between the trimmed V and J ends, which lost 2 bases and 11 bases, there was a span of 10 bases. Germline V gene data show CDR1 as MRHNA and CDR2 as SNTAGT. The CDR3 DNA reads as TGTGCCAGCAGTGACACTTGGGGGACACCCCTCCACTTT. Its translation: CASSDTWGTPLHF.

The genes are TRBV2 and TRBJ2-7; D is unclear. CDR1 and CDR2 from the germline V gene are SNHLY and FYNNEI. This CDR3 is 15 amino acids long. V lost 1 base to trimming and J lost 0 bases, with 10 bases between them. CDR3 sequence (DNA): TGTGCCAGCAGTGAAGGCCACGGCGGCTCCTACGAGCAGTACTTC. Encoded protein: CASSEGHGGSYEQYF.

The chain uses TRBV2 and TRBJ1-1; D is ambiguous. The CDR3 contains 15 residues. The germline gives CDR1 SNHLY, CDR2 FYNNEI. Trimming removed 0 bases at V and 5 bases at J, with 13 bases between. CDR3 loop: CASSEAPAAVTEAFF. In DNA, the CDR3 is TGTGCCAGCAGTGAAGCGCCGGCGGCGGTTACTGAAGCTTTCTTT.

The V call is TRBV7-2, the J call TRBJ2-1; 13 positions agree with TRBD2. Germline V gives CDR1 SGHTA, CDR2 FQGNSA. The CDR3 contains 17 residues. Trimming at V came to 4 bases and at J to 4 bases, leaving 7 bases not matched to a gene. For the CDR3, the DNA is TGTGCCAGCAGCTCAGGACTAGCGGGGGCCCCTTACAATGAGCAGTTCTTC. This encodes CASSSGLAGAPYNEQFF.

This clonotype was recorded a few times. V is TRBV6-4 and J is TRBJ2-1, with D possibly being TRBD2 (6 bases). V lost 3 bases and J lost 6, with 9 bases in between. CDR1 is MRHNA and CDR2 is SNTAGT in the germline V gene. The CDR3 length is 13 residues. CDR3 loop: CASSETSINEQFF. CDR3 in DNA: TGTGCCAGCAGTGAAACTAGCATCAATGAGCAGTTCTTC.

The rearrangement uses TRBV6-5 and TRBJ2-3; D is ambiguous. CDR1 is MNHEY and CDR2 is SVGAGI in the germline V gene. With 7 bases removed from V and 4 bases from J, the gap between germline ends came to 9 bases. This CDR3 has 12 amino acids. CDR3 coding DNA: TGTGCCAGCAAAAGCCCCCCAGATACGCAGTATTTT. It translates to CASKSPPDTQYF.

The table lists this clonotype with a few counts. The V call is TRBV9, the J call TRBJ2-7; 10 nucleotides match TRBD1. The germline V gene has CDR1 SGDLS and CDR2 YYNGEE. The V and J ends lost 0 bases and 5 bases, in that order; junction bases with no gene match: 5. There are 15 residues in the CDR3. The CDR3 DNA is TGTGCCAGCAGCGTAGAGGGACAGGGGATCGACGAGCAGTACTTC. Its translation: CASSVEGQGIDEQYF.

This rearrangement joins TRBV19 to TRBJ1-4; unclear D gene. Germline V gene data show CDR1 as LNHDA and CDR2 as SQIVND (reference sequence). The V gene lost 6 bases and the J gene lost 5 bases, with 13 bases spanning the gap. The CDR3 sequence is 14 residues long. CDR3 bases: TGTGCCAGTAGCCGACCGGGCCAGAATGAAAAACTGTTTTTT. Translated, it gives CASSRPGQNEKLFF.

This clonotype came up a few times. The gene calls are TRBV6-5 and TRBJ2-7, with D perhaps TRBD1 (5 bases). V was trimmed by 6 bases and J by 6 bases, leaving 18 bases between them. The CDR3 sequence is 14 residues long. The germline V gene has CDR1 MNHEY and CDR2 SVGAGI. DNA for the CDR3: TGTGCCAGCAGCCCCATGATCAGGGTGGGCGAGCAGTACTTC. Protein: CASSPMIRVGEQYF.

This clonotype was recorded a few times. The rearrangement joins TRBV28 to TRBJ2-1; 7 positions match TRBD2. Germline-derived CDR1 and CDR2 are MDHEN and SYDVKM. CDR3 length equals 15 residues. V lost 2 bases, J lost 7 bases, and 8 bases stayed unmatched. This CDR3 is CASSLLAALMNEQFF. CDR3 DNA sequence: TGTGCCAGCAGTTTACTAGCGGCCCTAATGAATGAGCAGTTCTTC.

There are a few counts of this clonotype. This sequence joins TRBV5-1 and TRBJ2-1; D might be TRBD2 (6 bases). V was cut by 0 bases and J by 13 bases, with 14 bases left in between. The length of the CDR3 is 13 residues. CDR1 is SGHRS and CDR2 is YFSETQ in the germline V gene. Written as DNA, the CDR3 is TGCGCCAGCAGCTTGGGGGGGGACCAGGATCAGTTCTTC. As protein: CASSLGGDQDQFF.

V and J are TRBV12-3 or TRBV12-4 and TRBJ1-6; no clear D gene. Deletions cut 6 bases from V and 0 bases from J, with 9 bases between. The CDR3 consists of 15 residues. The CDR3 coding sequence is TGTGCCAGCAGCGAAGGATACTCCTATAATTCACCCCTCCACTTT. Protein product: CASSEGYSYNSPLHF.